This T cell receptor (beta chain) derives from a study of blood T cells in healthy people across ages. Notes on the study in general: Without sorted subsets, naive and antigen-experienced compartments could not be conclusively compared.

The CDR3 totals 15 residues. The germline gives CDR1 LGHDT, CDR2 YNNKEL (reference sequence). The V end was cut by 1 base, the J end by 2 bases, with 11 bases between. In the case of this clonotype: What it binds is not known.

Together with a sample-barcoded 5' primer, a J-beta primer mix was included in a second PCR lasting about 6 to 11 cycles. TCRdb re-called the 5' RACE reads with MiXCR, one entry per CDR3 protein. The sample has just under 550,000 distinct CDR3 sequences, 24% seen once. This sample was shared with a second study, whose subject was T cells of mothers and their children. According to that study: For related and unrelated pairs alike, thymic selection shapes TCR recombination output similarly.

V is TRBV3-1 and J is TRBJ2-5; D uncertain. This receptor was obtained from a boy between 10 and 17 years old in good health. The sample consisted of blood. For the CDR3, the DNA is TGTGCCAGCAGCCAAGGGGGTACATTACAAGAGACCCAGTACTTC. This translates into CASSQGGTLQETQYF.